The T cell receptor (beta chain) described here comes from a study of Ad26.COV2.S vaccination and SARS-CoV-2 variants. CDR1 and CDR2 (germline): MDHEN, SYDVKM. There are 16 residues in the CDR3. Between the trimmed V and J ends, which lost 1 base and 6 bases, there was a span of 15 bases. Treatment reported: around 19 received Ad26.COV2.S at low or high dose, single or two shots; 5 received placebo; per-sample allocation not given. Specimen acquisition occurred on day 63 following the initial vaccine or placebo injection. Profiled with immunoSEQ multiplex PCR; TCRdb holds only in-frame clones, not every one. Of 360,000 or so clones listed, approximately 90% are singletons.

This chain joins TRBV28 and TRBJ1-4; perhaps TRBD1 as D (5 bases). The input for sequencing was peripheral blood, taken in a trial of Ad26.COV2.S vaccine versus placebo. The clonotype comes from a person aged 18 to 65 who received the Ad26.COV2.S COVID-19 vaccine or a placebo. This chain's CDR3 is CASSLLYFGGDEKLFF. The CDR3 nucleotides read TGTGCCAGCAGTTTATTGTATTTCGGGGGGGATGAAAAACTGTTTTTT. The full variable domain, rest sourced from reference TRBV28 and TRBJ1-4, is DVKVTQSSRYLVKRTGEKVFLECVQDMDHENMFWYRQDPGLGLRLIYFSYDVKMKEKGDIPEGYSVSREKKERFSLILESASTNQTSMYLCASSLLYFGGDEKLFFGSGTQLSVL.